The next 14 T cell receptor beta chains were all read from a single sample in a study of post-analysis software for immune sequencing data. These receptors' targets are unknown. The TCR beta cDNA libraries carried unique molecular identifiers. TCRdb reprocessed the PCR reads with MiXCR, giving one entry per CDR3 protein. The table shows about 560,000 distinct CDR3 sequences, with 44% occurring only once. Study outcomes and limitations: TRBV5-6, TRBV5-1 and TRBV20-1 belonged to a set of a handful of TRBV segments that were more frequent in patients than controls.

Material: blood. These receptors all stem from a girl between 5 and 17 years old with multiple sclerosis.

This sequence joins TRBV3-1 and TRBJ2-5; TRBD2 is a possible D gene (6 bases). Trimming stripped 0 bases from V and 11 bases from J, with 13 bases between. Germline V gives CDR1 LGHDT, CDR2 YNNKEL (reference sequence). The CDR3 runs 13 residues. CDR3 sequence (DNA): TGTGCCAGCAGCCAAGATTACTCGGGGGAGCAGTACTTC. It yields the protein CASSQDYSGEQYF.

This clonotype was recorded only once. The V call is TRBV6-1, the J call TRBJ2-5; weak D call: TRBD1 (6 bases). Judging by the DNA end, TRBJ2-7 fits better; the J call may be wrong. This CDR3 contains 15 residues. CDR1 MNHNS and CDR2 SASEGT come from the germline V gene. This CDR3 is CASSEAQGLIYEQYF. The DNA for the CDR3 is TGTGCCAGCAGTGAAGCCCAGGGGCTGATATACGAGCAGTACTTC.

The chain links TRBV5-1 to TRBJ2-5; 10 nucleotides line up with TRBD2. The V segment lost 4 bases and the J segment 7 bases; nucleotides outside the gene matches: 16. The CDR3 runs to 17 residues. Germline V CDR1 and CDR2: SGHRS, YFSETQ. The CDR3 sequence: CASSPEVLAGVVGTQYF. The CDR3 DNA reads as TGCGCCAGCAGCCCGGAGGTCCTAGCGGGGGTCGTGGGGACCCAGTACTTC.

This sequence joins TRBV4-1 and TRBJ2-5; perhaps TRBD2 as D (5 bases). The DNA end is a closer match to TRBJ2-7, so the J assignment may be wrong. This CDR3 is built from 14 residues. Per the germline V gene, CDR1 is MGHRA and CDR2 is YSYEKL. In nucleotides, the CDR3 is TGCGCCAGCAGCCAGGTCTCTTTGAGCGGCGAGCAGTACTTC. Its protein product is CASSQVSLSGEQYF.

The chain is built from TRBV6-5 and TRBJ1-4, with D unresolved. Germline CDR1 reads MNHEY; CDR2 reads SVGAGI. The CDR3 is made up of 16 amino acids. V lost 4 bases and J lost 0, with 12 bases in between. The CDR3 loop reads CASSCLDCPTNEKLFF. CDR3 in DNA: TGTGCCAGCAGTTGCCTGGACTGCCCAACTAATGAAAAACTGTTTTTT.

Remarks on this clonotype: A read error is likely, as this CDR3 ends without the conserved phenylalanine or tryptophan. The V gene is TRBV6-6, the J gene TRBJ2-7; TRBD1 is a possible D gene (6 bases). This CDR3 region has 15 residues. Germline-derived CDR1 and CDR2 are MNHNY and SVGAGI (reference sequence). Deletions cut 2 bases from V and 4 bases from J, with 15 bases between. The CDR3 spells CASSYNRGHPYEQYC. CDR3 bases: TGTGCCAGCAGTTACAACCGGGGACACCCATACGAGCAGTACTGC.

This clonotype was observed once. Its ends do not fully match the called genes, so a read error is possible. The rearrangement joins TRBV7-7 to TRBJ2-3, with TRBD2 identical over 7 bases. CDR3 size: 16 residues. CDR1 and CDR2 from the germline V gene are SSHAT and FNYEAQ (reference sequence). The CDR3 spells CASSPYGTTSTDTQYF. CDR3 DNA: TGTGCTAGCAGCCCCTACGGGACTACTAGCACAGATACGCAGTATTTT. The entire variable domain, with the rest obtained from reference TRBV7-7 and TRBJ2-3, is as follows: GAGVSQSPRYKVTKRGQDVTLRCDPISSHATLYWYQQALGQGPEFLTYFNYEAQPDKSGLPSDRFSAERPEGSISTLTIQRTEQRDSAMYRCASSPYGTTSTDTQYFGPGTRLTVL.

The V gene is TRBV14, the J gene TRBJ2-7; D may be TRBD2 (6 bases). In germline, CDR1 is SGHDN, CDR2 FVKESK. The length of the CDR3 is 15 residues. V was shortened by 1 base and J by 7 bases, with 17 bases between the two germline ends. The CDR3 reads CASSQGVWRGYEQYF. CDR3 coding DNA: TGTGCCAGCAGCCAAGGAGTATGGCGGGGCTATGAGCAGTACTTC.

This clonotype was picked up many times. This rearrangement joins TRBV12-3 or TRBV12-4 to TRBJ2-7, with 8 bases lining up with TRBD1. The CDR3 is made up of 14 amino acids. V was pared by 3 bases and J by 4 bases, with 5 bases of the junction left unmatched. DNA for the CDR3: TGTGCCAGCAGTTTCCGGCAGGGGGCTTACGAGCAGTACTTC. Its translation is CASSFRQGAYEQYF.

The rearrangement joins TRBV6-1 to TRBJ2-2; 13 nucleotides align to TRBD2. This CDR3 is 18 amino acids long. V was clipped by 6 bases and J by 2 bases; unmatched bases: 9. The germline CDR1 and CDR2 sequences are MNHNS and SASEGT. This CDR3 is CASRGLAGAWINTGELFF. CDR3 DNA: TGTGCCAGCAGAGGACTAGCGGGAGCCTGGATTAACACCGGGGAGCTGTTTTTT.

The J gene is TRBJ2-7, the V gene TRBV7-9, with D tentatively TRBD2 (6 bases). The CDR3 is 12 residues long. V was trimmed by 3 bases and J by 8 bases, leaving 11 bases between them. The V gene's germline CDR1 is SEHNR and CDR2 FQNEAQ (reference sequence). The CDR3 sequence: CASSFRGLKQYF. The CDR3 DNA reads as TGTGCCAGCAGCTTTCGGGGGTTAAAGCAGTACTTC. The entire variable domain, with the rest obtained from reference TRBV7-9 and TRBJ2-7, is as follows: DTGVSQNPRHKITKRGQNVTFRCDPISEHNRLYWYRQTLGQGPEFLTYFQNEAQLEKSRLLSDRFSAERPKGSFSTLEIQRTEQGDSAMYLCASSFRGLKQYFGPGTRLTVT.

This clonotype has a handful of counts. The rearrangement joins TRBV12-3 or TRBV12-4 to TRBJ2-7; D might be TRBD2 (6 bases). The CDR3 is 13 amino acids. Trimming removed 6 bases from V and 3 bases from J, with 12 bases in between. CDR3 sequence: CASSRMGLYEQYF. The CDR3 coding sequence is TGTGCCAGCAGCCGGATGGGACTCTACGAGCAGTACTTC.

The chain uses TRBV7-2 and TRBJ2-6, with 8 bases identical to TRBD1. The germline gives CDR1 SGHTA, CDR2 FQGNSA. The CDR3 sequence is 16 residues long. The trim removed 6 bases at V and 3 bases at J, leaving 7 bases unmatched. The CDR3 nucleotides are TGTGCCAGCAGTCAGGACAGGGTATATGGGGCCAACGTCCTGACTTTC. This codes for CASSQDRVYGANVLTF.

Points on this clonotype: One junction end disagrees with the germline gene, perhaps due to a read error. The V and J genes are TRBV10-3 and TRBJ1-1; 7 nucleotides agree with TRBD1. The CDR3 is 13 residues long. Germline V gives CDR1 ENHRY, CDR2 SYGVKD. In DNA, the CDR3 is TGTGCCGTCAGAGCGACAGGGAGCACTGAAGCTTTCTTT. Residues: CAVRATGSTEAFF.